There are a few counts of the clone carrying this TCR beta chain. Its antigen is as yet unknown. Looked up from germline, CDR1 is DFQATT and CDR2 is SNEGSKA (reference sequence). The CDR3 totals 12 residues. The V end was cut by 2 bases, the J end by 3 bases, with 8 bases between. This sample was included in a study of blood T cells in healthy people across ages. Study findings and constraints: Higher naive T cell percentage went strongly together with higher TCR beta diversity. TCR beta diversity, measured per million T cells, fell in a roughly linear way with age.

There were at least 6 micrograms of total RNA extracted from every sample. Through a sample-barcoded 5' primer and a J-beta primer mix, a second PCR was run for roughly 6 to 11 cycles. TCRdb itself ran the 5' RACE reads through MiXCR, one entry per CDR3 protein. Among fewer than 800,000 distinct CDR3 sequences listed, around half were seen once. This TCR was recovered from a woman aged 55-75 years in good health. Sequencing used blood. The chain couples TRBV20-1 to TRBJ2-7; TRBD1 might be the D (6 bases). The CDR3 loop reads CSARRDNYEQYF. The CDR3 DNA is TGCAGTGCTAGACGGGACAACTACGAGCAGTACTTC.